This T cell receptor (beta chain) appears in the sequencing data of a study of blood T cell repertoires in COVID-19. Study summary: T cells, B-cell-depleted T cells, or PBMCs supplied cDNA or gDNA.

Original analysis: Amplification of reference gene primers was used by the study to estimate nucleated cell counts. The method was immunoSEQ multiplex PCR; TCRdb's version includes in-frame clones alone and lacks a portion of them. The V and J calls and clone size are taken from that table; D and trimming were inferred from the DNA. The table records some 200,000 clones, approximately 85% of them present only once. The CDR3 has 17 amino acids. Trimming took 1 base from V and 4 from J; bases not matched to a gene: 7. Germline values: CDR1 KGHDR, CDR2 SFDVKD. The sample was peripheral blood. This chain uses TRBV24-1 with TRBJ2-2; 8 bases agree with TRBD1. This clonotype originated in a woman of 80 years or more with acute or convalescent COVID-19. Here the CDR3 DNA reads TGTGCCACCAGTGATTTACAGGGGGATATCTCCACCGGGGAGCTGTTTTTT. Protein sequence: CATSDLQGDISTGELFF.